Listed below are T cell receptor beta chains from one sample, sequenced in a study of blood T cell repertoires in COVID-19. Measured with immunoSEQ multiplex PCR; TCRdb has only the in-frame clones, and not every one. The data hold 150,000 to 200,000 clones, with roughly 87% observed a single time. The sequenced sample consisted of peripheral blood. Receptors were obtained from a woman aged 60-75 years with COVID-19, enrolled during active disease. Each CDR3 is given with its conserved first and last residue. The D gene is left open where the match is weak. Clone size is not always given. Where it is, it says once, few, many or a class for expanded clones.

j_gene: TRBJ2-1; abundance: once; d_gene: NA; v_gene: TRBV5-5; CDR3aa: CASSPLGGISSEQFF; CDR3nt: TGTGCCAGCTCCCCCTTGGGCGGGATAAGTAGTGAGCAGTTCTTC
j_gene: TRBJ1-6; abundance: NA; d_gene: TRBD1; v_gene: TRBV9; CDR3aa: CASSETGENSPLHF; CDR3nt: TGTGCCAGCAGCGAAACAGGGGAGAATTCACCCCTCCACTTT
j_gene: TRBJ2-7; abundance: many; d_gene: NA; v_gene: TRBV7-2; CDR3aa: CASSSGLIPYEQYF; CDR3nt: TGTGCCAGCAGCTCTGGACTTATCCCCTACGAGCAGTACTTC
j_gene: TRBJ2-5; abundance: NA; d_gene: NA; v_gene: TRBV7-9; CDR3aa: CASSFFGRGQETQYF; CDR3nt: TGTGCCAGCAGCTTTTTTGGGAGGGGGCAAGAGACCCAGTACTTC
j_gene: TRBJ2-7; abundance: NA; d_gene: TRBD1; v_gene: TRBV7-8; CDR3aa: CASSSGDRGNEQYF; CDR3nt: TGTGCCAGCAGCTCGGGGGACAGGGGGAACGAGCAGTACTTC
j_gene: TRBJ2-7; abundance: NA; d_gene: NA; v_gene: TRBV7-8; CDR3aa: CASSLGRGSYEQYF; CDR3nt: TGTGCCAGCAGCTTAGGCAGGGGCAGCTACGAGCAGTACTTC
j_gene: TRBJ2-5; abundance: once; d_gene: TRBD1; v_gene: TRBV12-3/TRBV12-4; CDR3aa: CASTKGAVRTQYF; CDR3nt: TGTGCCAGTACTAAGGGGGCGGTGCGGACCCAGTACTTC
j_gene: TRBJ1-6; abundance: few; d_gene: NA; v_gene: TRBV6-5; CDR3aa: CASSIRGDSPLHF; CDR3nt: TGTGCCAGCAGCATACGGGGAGATTCACCCCTCCACTTT
j_gene: TRBJ2-1; abundance: NA; d_gene: TRBD2; v_gene: TRBV28; CDR3aa: CASSYPPGRAFNEQFF; CDR3nt: TGTGCCAGCAGTTACCCCCCAGGGAGGGCCTTCAATGAGCAGTTCTTC
j_gene: TRBJ1-1; abundance: NA; d_gene: NA; v_gene: TRBV4-1; CDR3aa: CASSQDRTEPAEAFF; CDR3nt: TGCGCCAGCAGCCAAGATAGGACAGAACCCGCTGAAGCTTTCTTT
j_gene: TRBJ1-3; abundance: NA; d_gene: TRBD1; v_gene: TRBV30; CDR3aa: CAWGTGGVGNTIYF; CDR3nt: TGTGCCTGGGGGACAGGGGGTGTAGGAAACACCATATATTTT
j_gene: TRBJ2-3; abundance: few; d_gene: TRBD1; v_gene: TRBV18; CDR3aa: CASSPRQGTDTQYF; CDR3nt: TGTGCCAGCTCACCCCGACAGGGAACAGATACGCAGTATTTT
j_gene: TRBJ1-5; abundance: few; d_gene: NA; v_gene: TRBV2; CDR3aa: CASRGQSNQPQHF; CDR3nt: TGTGCCAGCAGAGGACAGAGCAATCAGCCCCAGCATTTT
j_gene: TRBJ1-6; abundance: NA; d_gene: TRBD1; v_gene: TRBV5-1; CDR3aa: CASSQGQGGHSPLHF; CDR3nt: TGCGCCAGCAGCCAGGGACAGGGTGGGCATTCACCCCTCCACTTT
j_gene: TRBJ1-2; abundance: NA; d_gene: TRBD1; v_gene: TRBV19; CDR3aa: CASSAQLGQGYGYTF; CDR3nt: TGTGCCAGTAGTGCCCAGCTTGGACAGGGCTATGGCTACACCTTC
j_gene: TRBJ1-6; abundance: NA; d_gene: TRBD1; v_gene: TRBV2; CDR3aa: CASTGQENSPLHF; CDR3nt: TGTGCCAGCACCGGACAGGAGAATTCACCCCTCCACTTT
j_gene: TRBJ1-2; abundance: NA; d_gene: TRBD1; v_gene: TRBV5-4; CDR3aa: CASSHGQGRGVYGYTF; CDR3nt: TGTGCCAGCAGCCACGGACAGGGGCGGGGGGTATATGGCTACACCTTC
j_gene: TRBJ2-2; abundance: NA; d_gene: TRBD2; v_gene: TRBV2; CDR3aa: CASRRTSGTNTGELFF; CDR3nt: TGTGCCAGCAGAAGGACTAGCGGGACGAACACCGGGGAGCTGTTTTTT
j_gene: TRBJ2-1; abundance: NA; d_gene: NA; v_gene: TRBV14; CDR3aa: CASSQVSLYNEQFF; CDR3nt: TGTGCCAGCAGCCAAGTGTCCCTCTACAATGAGCAGTTCTTC
j_gene: TRBJ2-1; abundance: few; d_gene: TRBD2; v_gene: TRBV5-6; CDR3aa: CASSLTSGRALGEQFF; CDR3nt: TGTGCCAGCAGCTTGACGAGCGGGAGGGCCCTTGGTGAGCAGTTCTTC
j_gene: TRBJ1-2; abundance: NA; d_gene: NA; v_gene: TRBV28; CDR3aa: CASSQATGPFYGYTF; CDR3nt: TGTGCCAGCAGCCAAGCAACAGGCCCTTTCTATGGCTACACCTTC
j_gene: TRBJ2-4; abundance: NA; d_gene: TRBD2; v_gene: TRBV29-1; CDR3aa: CSVSPSGGGNIQYF; CDR3nt: TGCAGCGTTTCGCCTAGCGGGGGGGGAAACATTCAGTACTTC
j_gene: TRBJ1-2; abundance: once; d_gene: NA; v_gene: TRBV5-1; CDR3aa: CASSLADYGYTF; CDR3nt: TGCGCCAGCAGCTTGGCGGACTATGGCTACACCTTC
j_gene: TRBJ1-5; abundance: NA; d_gene: NA; v_gene: TRBV11-3; CDR3aa: CASSLKLDYSNQPQHF; CDR3nt: TGTGCCAGCAGCTTAAAATTAGACTATAGCAATCAGCCCCAGCATTTT
j_gene: TRBJ2-1; abundance: NA; d_gene: TRBD2; v_gene: TRBV19; CDR3aa: CASSIGGGEQFF; CDR3nt: TGTGCCAGTAGTATCGGGGGGGGTGAGCAGTTCTTC
j_gene: TRBJ2-2; abundance: NA; d_gene: NA; v_gene: TRBV7-9; CDR3aa: CASSFPLATGELFF; CDR3nt: TGTGCCAGCAGCTTCCCCCTAGCTACCGGGGAGCTGTTTTTT
j_gene: TRBJ1-6; abundance: NA; d_gene: NA; v_gene: TRBV27; CDR3aa: CASPRGGVGNSPLHF; CDR3nt: TGTGCCAGCCCTCGGGGGGGGGTGGGTAATTCACCCCTCCACTTT
j_gene: TRBJ2-3; abundance: once; d_gene: NA; v_gene: TRBV7-3; CDR3aa: CASGSGWEDTQYF; CDR3nt: TGTGCCAGCGGAAGCGGATGGGAAGATACGCAGTATTTT
j_gene: TRBJ2-4; abundance: NA; d_gene: NA; v_gene: TRBV6-1; CDR3aa: CASSEPPEAPKNIQYF; CDR3nt: TGTGCCAGCAGTGAACCCCCGGAGGCGCCCAAAAACATTCAGTACTTC
j_gene: TRBJ2-4; abundance: NA; d_gene: NA; v_gene: TRBV19; CDR3aa: CASSITLLPPTTAAKNIQYF; CDR3nt: TGTGCCAGTAGTATAACCCTCTTACCCCCCACGACAGCGGCCAAAAACATTCAGTACTTC
j_gene: TRBJ2-7; abundance: NA; d_gene: NA; v_gene: TRBV29-1; CDR3aa: CSVVSQVYYEQYF; CDR3nt: TGCAGCGTTGTATCACAGGTGTACTACGAGCAGTACTTC
j_gene: TRBJ2-2; abundance: NA; d_gene: NA; v_gene: TRBV27; CDR3aa: CASSKTGELFF; CDR3nt: TGTGCCAGCAGCAAAACCGGGGAGCTGTTTTTT
j_gene: TRBJ2-5; abundance: NA; d_gene: TRBD1; v_gene: TRBV19; CDR3aa: CASSIGDRGFETQYF; CDR3nt: TGTGCCAGTAGTATAGGTGACAGGGGTTTCGAGACCCAGTACTTC
j_gene: TRBJ2-3; abundance: NA; d_gene: TRBD2; v_gene: TRBV9; CDR3aa: CASSVPSGSTDTQYF; CDR3nt: TGTGCCAGCAGCGTTCCTAGCGGGTCCACAGATACGCAGTATTTT
j_gene: TRBJ2-5; abundance: NA; d_gene: NA; v_gene: TRBV4-3; CDR3aa: CASSQETLIEGTQYF; CDR3nt: TGCGCCAGCAGCCAAGAAACCCTTATTGAGGGGACCCAGTACTTC
j_gene: TRBJ1-5; abundance: once; d_gene: NA; v_gene: TRBV6-2/TRBV6-3; CDR3aa: CASSYSGQNNQPQHF; CDR3nt: TGTGCCAGCAGTTACTCCGGACAGAACAATCAGCCCCAGCATTTT
j_gene: TRBJ1-4; abundance: once; d_gene: TRBD1; v_gene: TRBV29-1; CDR3aa: CSALQGIREKLFF; CDR3nt: TGCAGCGCTCTACAGGGGATTCGTGAAAAACTGTTTTTT
j_gene: TRBJ1-5; abundance: NA; d_gene: NA; v_gene: TRBV7-2; CDR3aa: CASSLSQRGYQPQHF; CDR3nt: TGTGCCAGCAGCTTATCCCAGAGGGGGTATCAGCCCCAGCATTTT
j_gene: TRBJ1-3; abundance: NA; d_gene: NA; v_gene: TRBV18; CDR3aa: CASSPQGSPPINSGNTIYF; CDR3nt: TGTGCCAGCTCACCACAGGGGTCTCCACCCATCAACTCTGGAAACACCATATATTTT
j_gene: TRBJ1-2; abundance: NA; d_gene: TRBD1; v_gene: TRBV19; CDR3aa: CASRKTGGNYGYTF; CDR3nt: TGTGCCAGTAGGAAAACAGGGGGCAACTATGGCTACACCTTC
j_gene: TRBJ2-1; abundance: NA; d_gene: TRBD2; v_gene: TRBV5-1; CDR3aa: CASSLTGTSGWSSYNEQFF; CDR3nt: TGCGCCAGCAGCCTGACCGGGACTAGCGGTTGGAGCTCCTACAATGAGCAGTTCTTC